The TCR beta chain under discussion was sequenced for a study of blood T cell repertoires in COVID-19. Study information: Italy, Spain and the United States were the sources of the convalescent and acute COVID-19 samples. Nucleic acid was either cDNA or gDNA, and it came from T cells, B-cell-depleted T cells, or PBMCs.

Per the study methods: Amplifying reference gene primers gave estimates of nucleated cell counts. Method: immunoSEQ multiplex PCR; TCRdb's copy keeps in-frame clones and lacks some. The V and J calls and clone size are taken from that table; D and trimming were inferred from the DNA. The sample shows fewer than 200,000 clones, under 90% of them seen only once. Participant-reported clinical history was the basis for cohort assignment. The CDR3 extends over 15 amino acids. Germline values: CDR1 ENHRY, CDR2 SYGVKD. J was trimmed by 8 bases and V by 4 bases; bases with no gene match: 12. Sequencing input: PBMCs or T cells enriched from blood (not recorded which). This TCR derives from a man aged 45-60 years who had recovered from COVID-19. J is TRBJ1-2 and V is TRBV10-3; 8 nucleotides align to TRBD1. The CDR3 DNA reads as TGTGCCATCAGTGCTTTGGGACAGGACACTTTCGGCTACACCTTC. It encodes CAISALGQDTFGYTF.